Given below is one T cell receptor (beta chain) in context. What it binds is unknown. The CDR3 spans 13 residues. Deletions cut 0 bases from V and 9 bases from J, with 8 bases between. cDNA libraries for TCR alpha and TCR beta, carrying sample barcodes and UMIs, came from 5'RACE with constant-segment primers. MiXCR, run by TCRdb on the 5' RACE reads, gives a single entry per CDR3 protein. The sample records around 420,000 distinct CDR3 sequences, around 24% being singletons. These data originate in a study of T-cell memory formation after mild COVID-19. Findings and limits, study-wide: A second wave expanding day 15 to 37 was CD4+-biased; contracting clones were balanced. Detection of some responders pre-infection suggested pre-existing cross-reactive memory T cells participated.

The sequencing input was PBMCs or a T cell subset sorted from them (not recorded which). The sequence derives from an adult woman who had mild COVID-19 (a few samples of this study predate the infection). Cell type and time point are not known. The rearrangement uses TRBV12-3 or TRBV12-4 and TRBJ1-4; the D is unclear. The CDR3 reads CASSLAQEKKLFF. CDR3 DNA: TGTGCCAGCAGTTTAGCGCAAGAGAAAAAACTGTTTTTT.